These T cell receptor beta chains were read from a single sample in a study of CD8+ T cells in alopecia areata. Here immunoSEQ multiplex PCR was the method, and the copy in TCRdb shows in-frame clones only, minus some. In the table there are over 150,000 clones, roughly three fifths of which are singletons. The sequencing sample was made of CD8+ T cells sorted from blood. These receptor sequences come from a human donor in good health. The CDR3 runs from the conserved cysteine through the conserved F or W. The D gene is left open where the match is weak. Size is omitted from some rows. Given values are once, few, many or a class for expanded clones.

V gene	D gene	J gene	clone size	CDR3 DNA	CDR3 protein
TRBV6-5	TRBD2	TRBJ2-3	-	TGTGCCAGCAGTTACTTTACTAGCGGGGGTAGTGATACGCAGTATTTT	CASSYFTSGGSDTQYF
TRBV5-1	-	TRBJ1-1	-	TGCGCCAGCAGCACTCAGAAGAACACTGAAGCTTTCTTT	CASSTQKNTEAFF
TRBV9	-	TRBJ2-1	few	TGTGCCAGCAGCCGGGGGCCCACCGGGGTAAATGAGCAGTTCTTC	CASSRGPTGVNEQFF
TRBV2	-	TRBJ2-5	-	TGTGCCAGGTACAGGACGTCTAGAGGGGGACGCGGGACCCAGTACTTC	CARYRTSRGGRGTQYF
TRBV5-6	-	TRBJ1-2	few	TGTGCCAGCAGCTTGGCTTCAGGATATGGCTACACCTTC	CASSLASGYGYTF
TRBV9	TRBD1	TRBJ1-2	-	TGTGCCAGCAGCGTAGCGCAAGGACAGGGTAGTCGTGGCTACACCTTC	CASSVAQGQGSRGYTF
TRBV6-5	TRBD1	TRBJ2-5	-	TGTGCCAGCAGTTACGAAGGGGGCGAGAAGACCCAGTACTTC	CASSYEGGEKTQYF
TRBV30	-	TRBJ1-2	once	TGTGCCTGGAGTGGGGCGGGCTATAACTATGGCTACACCTTC	CAWSGAGYNYGYTF
TRBV30	-	TRBJ2-1	-	TGTGCCTGGGGGTGGGGCTTCGACAATGAGCAGTTCTTC	CAWGWGFDNEQFF
TRBV19	-	TRBJ1-2	-	TGTGCCAGTAGTATTCCGGACTATGGCTACACCTTC	CASSIPDYGYTF
TRBV5-1	-	TRBJ2-5	-	TGCGCCAGCAGTACGGCTCCGGGCCGGACGTGGGAGACCCAGTACTTC	CASSTAPGRTWETQYF
TRBV27	-	TRBJ1-6	-	TGTGCCAGCAGTCCTGGACGCAATTCACCCCTCCACTTT	CASSPGRNSPLHF
TRBV13	-	TRBJ2-3	few	TGTGCCAGCAGCTTAGAGTCGACAGATACGCAGTATTTT	CASSLESTDTQYF
TRBV9	-	TRBJ2-1	-	TGTGCCAGCAGCGTAAGGGCGGGGAGCTCCTACAATGAGCAGTTCTTC	CASSVRAGSSYNEQFF
TRBV6-1	-	TRBJ2-1	once	TGTGCCATCACCGACGTTTATGAGCAGTTCTTC	CAITDVYEQFF
TRBV7-9	-	TRBJ1-2	-	TGTGCCAGCAGCTCTCGGTCAAGGGATGGCTACACCTTC	CASSSRSRDGYTF
TRBV9	-	TRBJ2-3	-	TGTGCCAGCAGCGACCCCACGATAGATACGCAGTATTTT	CASSDPTIDTQYF
TRBV29-1	-	TRBJ2-7	-	TGCAGCGTCGAGGATGAACAACCTTACGAGCAGTACTTC	CSVEDEQPYEQYF
TRBV4-1	-	TRBJ1-4	-	TGCGCCAGCAGCCAAGTGAAACATGACGAAAAACTGTTTTTT	CASSQVKHDEKLFF
TRBV10-3	-	TRBJ1-1	-	TGTGCCATCAGTGAAGGGCAATGGGACACTGAAGCTTTCTTT	CAISEGQWDTEAFF
TRBV6-1	-	TRBJ1-1	-	TGTGCCAGCAGGACAGTCCGGGTGAACACTGAAGCTTTCTTT	CASRTVRVNTEAFF
TRBV29-1	TRBD1	TRBJ1-2	-	TGCAGCGTCGAAAGGGTAGACAGGGAATATGGCTACACCTTC	CSVERVDREYGYTF
TRBV4-2	-	TRBJ2-7	-	TGTGCCAGCAGCCCAGCGGCAGACCTAGGCTACGAGCAGTACTTC	CASSPAADLGYEQYF
TRBV29-1	-	TRBJ2-5	-	TGCAGCGTTGTCGGGCCCCAGGAGACCCAGTACTTC	CSVVGPQETQYF
TRBV27	TRBD2	TRBJ2-1	-	TGTGCCAGCAGTTCCCCGGGGGGGCCTTCCTACAATGAGCAGTTCTTC	CASSSPGGPSYNEQFF
TRBV29-1	-	TRBJ2-1	-	TGCAGCGTAGATACCCCGAGCTCCTACAATGAGCAGTTCTTC	CSVDTPSSYNEQFF
TRBV7-9	-	TRBJ1-2	-	TGTGCCAGCAGCCCCACCGGGGGCGGCTACACCTTC	CASSPTGGGYTF
TRBV7-3	TRBD2	TRBJ2-1	-	TGTGCCAGCAGCCCGCTGGGTAGCGGGTCCTACAATGAGCAGTTCTTC	CASSPLGSGSYNEQFF
TRBV6-6	-	TRBJ1-4	few	TGTGCCAGCAGTTACGGGGGGAATGAAAAACTGTTTTTT	CASSYGGNEKLFF
TRBV16	-	TRBJ2-5	few	TGTGCCAGCACCGAGGGACTCCAAGAGACCCAGTACTTC	CASTEGLQETQYF
TRBV10-3	TRBD1	TRBJ2-7	-	TGTGCCATCAGGCGGGACAGGGACTTGGGCCCCTACGAGCAGTACTTC	CAIRRDRDLGPYEQYF
TRBV29-1	TRBD1	TRBJ2-1	-	TGCAGCGTCCCCCACAGGGGCCATGAGCAGTTCTTC	CSVPHRGHEQFF
TRBV30	TRBD2	TRBJ2-3	few	TGTGCCTCTAGGGACTACCCTAGCACAGATACGCAGTATTTT	CASRDYPSTDTQYF
TRBV4-1	-	TRBJ2-1	few	TGCGCCACCACCCGGGGAGATGAGCAGTTCTTC	CATTRGDEQFF
TRBV5-1	-	TRBJ2-1	-	TGCGCCAGCAGCTCGCCCAATGAGCAGTTCTTC	CASSSPNEQFF
TRBV12-5	-	TRBJ2-1	few	TGTGCTAGTGGACCCGGGACGGGAAGCTCCTACAATGAGCAGTTCTTC	CASGPGTGSSYNEQFF
TRBV2	TRBD1	TRBJ2-7	-	TGTGCCAGCAGTGATCGTCCCATCGGGACAGGCATCGAGCAGTACTTC	CASSDRPIGTGIEQYF
TRBV29-1	-	TRBJ2-1	few	TGCAGCGTTGAACCTATCCTAGCACGGGAGCAGTTCTTC	CSVEPILAREQFF